The 2 T cell receptor beta chains presented below share a single source sample, sequenced in a study of CD8+ T cells in alopecia areata. Treatment in this sample: oral pan-JAK inhibitor, 5-10 mg twice daily. RNA was extracted and reverse transcribed into cDNA as the sequencing template. Only in-frame clones appear in the TCRdb table, and some are missing; sequencing was by immunoSEQ multiplex PCR. The profile shows about 76,000 clones, 25% to 30% of them singletons. This specimen consisted of CD8+ T cells sorted from blood, obtained at week 4, from a patient treated with tofacitinib. Source of these receptors: a human donor with alopecia areata.

This clone was counted only a few times. The chain joins TRBV29-1 to TRBJ2-7; D is possibly TRBD2 (5 bases). Trimming took 6 bases from V and 4 from J, leaving 19 bases between them. Looked up from germline, CDR1 is SQVTM and CDR2 is ANQGSEA. This CDR3 is 14 amino acids long. The CDR3 loop is CSVVKVGVGYEQYF. The CDR3 coding sequence is TGCAGCGTAGTAAAGGTGGGAGTTGGGTACGAGCAGTACTTC.

CDR3 region: CSVLSGTTNEKLFF. Here the CDR3 DNA reads TGCAGCGTTCTATCCGGCACAACTAATGAAAAACTGTTTTTT. The chain has TRBV29-1 and TRBJ1-4; D call uncertain. Trimming cost V 5 bases and J 0 bases, with 10 bases left between them. The CDR3 extends over 14 amino acids. CDR1 is SQVTM and CDR2 is ANQGSEA in the germline V gene.